This passage covers 2 T cell receptor beta chains from one sample sequenced in a study of shared clonotypes between healthy human individuals. Only CD45RO-negative cells positively selected for CCR7 counted as naive CD8 cells, so terminally differentiated effector memory CD45RA+ cells were excluded. TCRdb's table, derived via immunoSEQ multiplex PCR, lists solely in-frame clones and lacks some. The top ten hold roughly 1% of the sample, which has over 2 million clones, approximately 94% seen once. The specimen sequenced was naive CD8+ T cells sorted from blood. Every receptor here comes from a man between 18 and 35 years old in good health.

This clone appeared a single time. This chain links TRBV6-5 with TRBJ2-7, with unresolved D. The CDR3 loop spans 11 amino acids. In germline, CDR1 is MNHEY, CDR2 SVGAGI. This CDR3 is CAKSTFYEQYF. Written as DNA, the CDR3 is TGTGCTAAGTCCACCTTCTACGAGCAGTACTTC.

The V gene is TRBV13, the J gene TRBJ2-1, with 10 bases lining up with TRBD2. V gave up 4 bases and J gave up 6 bases; unmatched junction bases: 3. CDR1 is PRHDT, CDR2 FYEKMQ, per germline (reference sequence). The CDR3 contains 14 residues. The CDR3 DNA reads TGTGCCAGCAGCTCCAGGACTAGCGGCAATGAGCAGTTCTTC. It is translated as CASSSRTSGNEQFF.